The next 10 T cell receptor beta chains were all read from a single sample in a study of CD8 T cells in Susac syndrome. A quantity of about 0.45 to 1 ug RNA underwent reverse transcription using random hexamers. TCRdb re-called the immunoSEQ multiplex PCR reads with MiXCR, one entry per CDR3 protein. The table has 120,000 to 150,000 distinct CDR3 sequences, approximately 95% seen once. The sample comprised CD8+ T cells from PBMCs. All receptors derive from a human donor in good health.

The gene calls are TRBV29-1 and TRBJ2-1; the match to TRBD2 covers 7 bases. Germline V gene sequence: CDR1 SQVTM, CDR2 ANQGSEA. The CDR3 has 13 amino acids. With V trimmed by 0 bases and J by 8 bases, 4 bases remained unmatched. The CDR3 bases are TGCAGCGTTGAAGACCTCCTAGCGGATGAGCAGTTCTTC. Amino acid sequence: CSVEDLLADEQFF.

Turning to this clonotype: Relative to the germline gene, one junction end is altered; a read error may explain this. The V and J genes are TRBV20-1 and TRBJ2-7; possibly TRBD2 for D (5 bases). Per germline, CDR1 DFQATT and CDR2 SNEGSKA (reference sequence). The CDR3 length is 14 residues. The CDR3 DNA reads TGCAGTGCGCCTGCGCCCCAGCGGCCCCTCGAGGAGTACTTC. Translating gives CSAPAPQRPLEEYF.

The J gene is TRBJ1-2, the V gene TRBV14; D is possibly TRBD1 (5 bases). The CDR3 sequence is 15 residues long. Looked up from germline, CDR1 is SGHDN and CDR2 is FVKESK. V was pared by 4 bases and J by 4 bases, with 16 bases between. The CDR3 is CASSPNTGLLYGYTF. CDR3 coding DNA: TGTGCCAGCAGCCCGAATACGGGACTCCTCTATGGCTACACCTTC.

V is TRBV9 and J is TRBJ2-1; either TRBD1 or TRBD2 may fit D (5 bases each). V lost 0 bases and J 4 bases, leaving 17 bases between the germline ends. The CDR3 runs 17 residues. The germline CDR1 and CDR2 sequences are SGDLS and YYNGEE. The CDR3, as DNA: TGTGCCAGCAGCGTAGCTACTGGGACGGATCAATACAATGAGCAGTTCTTC. Protein: CASSVATGTDQYNEQFF.

This chain joins TRBV5-1 and TRBJ2-1; TRBD2 aligns across 11 bases. Germline trimming cut 0 bases from V and 3 bases from J; bases unmatched to any gene: 2. Germline V gene sequence: CDR1 SGHRS, CDR2 YFSETQ. The CDR3 contains 16 residues. CDR3: CASSLATSGSYNEQFF. The CDR3 DNA reads as TGCGCCAGCAGCTTGGCCACTAGCGGGAGCTACAATGAGCAGTTCTTC.

The chain employs TRBV5-6 and TRBJ2-5; 8 nucleotides align to TRBD2. The CDR3 is 14 amino acids. The V gene end was trimmed by 6 bases and the J gene end by 5 bases; junction bases not matched to a gene: 9. CDR1 is SGHDT, CDR2 YYEEEE, per germline. The CDR3 here is CASIRKRERETQYF. The CDR3 DNA reads TGTGCCAGCATCCGTAAGCGGGAGCGGGAGACCCAGTACTTC. The variable domain in full, with the rest retrieved from reference TRBV5-6 and TRBJ2-5, is DAGVTQSPTHLIKTRGQQVTLRCSPKSGHDTVSWYQQALGQGPQFIFQYYEEEERQRGNFPDRFSGHQFPNYSSELNVNALLLGDSALYLCASIRKRERETQYFGPGTRLLVL.

This sequence joins TRBV6-2 or TRBV6-3 and TRBJ2-4; D gene unclear. The CDR3 sequence is 15 residues long. The germline CDR1 and CDR2 sequences are MNHEY and SVGEGT. Trimming stripped 2 bases from V and 0 bases from J, with 8 bases between. CDR3 DNA sequence: TGTGCCAGCAGTTACGCGGAATTAGCCAAAAACATTCAGTACTTC. Its protein product is CASSYAELAKNIQYF.

This sequence joins TRBV7-9 and TRBJ2-7, with D uncertain. CDR1 and CDR2 from the germline V gene are SEHNR and FQNEAQ (reference sequence). V lost 5 bases and J 0 bases, leaving 8 bases between the germline ends. The CDR3 covers 13 residues. The CDR3 DNA reads TGTGCCAGCAGCCCCCTCCCCTCCTACGAGCAGTACTTC. Its protein is CASSPLPSYEQYF.

The gene calls are TRBV7-2 and TRBJ2-5, with D perhaps assigned TRBD1 or TRBD2 (5 bases each). Per germline, CDR1 SGHTA and CDR2 FQGNSA. With 5 bases removed from V and 5 bases from J, the gap between germline ends came to 12 bases. This CDR3 has 13 amino acids. In DNA form, the CDR3 reads TGTGCCAGCAGCCAGCAGGGAGACGAGACCCAGTACTTC. As protein: CASSQQGDETQYF.

The chain uses TRBV6-1 and TRBJ2-7, with D unclear. Trimming took off 5 bases at V and 2 bases at J, with 13 bases between the two ends. This CDR3 is 14 amino acids long. Per the germline V gene, CDR1 is MNHNS and CDR2 is SASEGT. CDR3 loop: CASSFDGLTYEQYF. CDR3 DNA: TGTGCCAGCAGTTTTGACGGATTGACCTACGAGCAGTACTTC.